This TCR beta chain emerged from a study of blood T cell repertoires in COVID-19 (TCRdb year 2020). About the investigation overall: Samples from collaborators originated in the United States, Italy and Spain and spanned both the acute and convalescent phases of COVID-19. Where available, HLA class I and class II types were obtained from metadata supplied by the sample provider rather than from assay-based typing. Subjects who had been exposed to COVID-19, were actively infected with it, or had recovered from it provided the deeply sampled blood TCRbeta repertoires that made up the dataset. Nearly every sample came with metadata listing a de-identified subject ID, COVID-19 status, age in years and sex. The material from the prospective study consisted of cDNA or gDNA derived from T cells, B-cell-depleted T cells, or PBMCs. The samples were drawn from two sources: the first 160 participants of the ongoing ImmuneRACE study, and 1,254 subjects contributed by 6 global collaborators. The repertoires were released in a freely available public database meant as a resource for research on the immune response to SARS-CoV-2. The research as a whole found: The amount of clinical and demographic metadata varied by source and participant and was provided uncurated.

CDR1 is given as MNHEY and CDR2 as SMNVEV, both from the germline V gene (reference sequence). Inclusive of the bounding cysteine and phenylalanine, the CDR3 is 14 residues long. The retained sequence is limited to the CDR3, 42 bases, with the frame set at the first base. V loses 5 bases at its end and J loses 4 bases; junction bases beyond the gene matches: 5. At one collaborating source in Seattle, patients were enrolled during active infection and were followed longitudinally through the course of disease. Collaborating institutions collected whole blood in K2EDTA tubes following their own protocols. For TCRbeta analysis, collaborator samples were shipped as frozen whole blood, as isolated PBMCs, or as DNA extracted from either sample type. TCRbeta CDR3 regions were amplified from genomic DNA using the immunoSEQ Assay, a bias-controlled multiplex PCR. Concerning the study's data processing: The number of nucleated cells in each sample was estimated from the amplification of reference gene primers within the assay. Sequence reads were collapsed and filtered to measure the absolute abundance of every unique TCRbeta CDR3 rearrangement. For each sample, productive Simpson clonality was calculated as the square root of Simpson's diversity index over productive rearrangements. This is the immuneACCESS table as TCRdb keeps it, with only in-frame sequences that have V and J called. A part of the clones is gone; compared with another copy, unresolved V genes explain less than half, and the rest is unexplained. V, J and clone size derive from that table, while D and trimming were established from the DNA sequence. Recorded for this sample are fewer than 350,000 clones; 70% to 90% of them occurred a single time. The top ten clonotypes cover 1.5% to 2% of the sample.

This clone has only a few counts. Its antigen is not yet known. Base qualities are not recorded, but no much larger clone differs from it by a single base. This receptor was identified in a woman aged 30 to 39 with COVID-19, enrolled during active disease. Specimen: peripheral blood. Recombination linked TRBV27 to TRBJ1-3, with 7 bases aligning to TRBD1. The base sequence is TGTGCCAGCAGTCCATGGACAGGAGGAAACACCATATATTTT. Its amino acids are CASSPWTGGNTIYF.